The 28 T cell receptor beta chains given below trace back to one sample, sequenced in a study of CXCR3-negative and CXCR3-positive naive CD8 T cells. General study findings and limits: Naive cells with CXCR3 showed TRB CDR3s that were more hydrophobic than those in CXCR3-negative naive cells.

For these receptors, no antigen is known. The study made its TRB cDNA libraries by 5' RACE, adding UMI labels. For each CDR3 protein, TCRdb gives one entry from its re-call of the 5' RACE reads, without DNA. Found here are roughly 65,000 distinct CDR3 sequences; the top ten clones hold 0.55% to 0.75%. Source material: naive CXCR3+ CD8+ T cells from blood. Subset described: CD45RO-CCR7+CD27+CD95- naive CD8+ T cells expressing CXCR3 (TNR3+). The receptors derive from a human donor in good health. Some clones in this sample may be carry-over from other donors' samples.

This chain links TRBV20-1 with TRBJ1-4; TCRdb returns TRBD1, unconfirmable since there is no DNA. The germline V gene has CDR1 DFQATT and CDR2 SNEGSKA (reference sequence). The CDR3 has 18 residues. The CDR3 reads CSARDRDRLTSAHEKLFF.

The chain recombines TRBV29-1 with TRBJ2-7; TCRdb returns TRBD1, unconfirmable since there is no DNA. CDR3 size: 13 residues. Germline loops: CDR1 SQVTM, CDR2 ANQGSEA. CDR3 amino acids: CSVTPGGNYEQYF.

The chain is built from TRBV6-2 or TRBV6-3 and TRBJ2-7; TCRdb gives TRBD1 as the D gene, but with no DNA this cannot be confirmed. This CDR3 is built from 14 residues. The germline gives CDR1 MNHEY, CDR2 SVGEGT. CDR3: CASTDPTASYEQYF.

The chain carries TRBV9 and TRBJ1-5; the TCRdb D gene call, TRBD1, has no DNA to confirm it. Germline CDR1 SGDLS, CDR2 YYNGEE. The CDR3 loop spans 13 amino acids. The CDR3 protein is CASSVGAGQPQHF.

The CDR3 is CASSDRDNTEAFF. The rearrangement uses TRBV6-4 and TRBJ1-1; TCRdb's D gene call, TRBD1, goes unchecked for lack of DNA. The CDR3 length is 13 residues. Germline lookup yields CDR1 MRHNA and CDR2 SNTAGT.

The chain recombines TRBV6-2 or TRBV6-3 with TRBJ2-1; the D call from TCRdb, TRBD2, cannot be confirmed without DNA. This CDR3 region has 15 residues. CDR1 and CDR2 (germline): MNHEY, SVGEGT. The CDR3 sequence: CASSVGLAGLNEQFF.

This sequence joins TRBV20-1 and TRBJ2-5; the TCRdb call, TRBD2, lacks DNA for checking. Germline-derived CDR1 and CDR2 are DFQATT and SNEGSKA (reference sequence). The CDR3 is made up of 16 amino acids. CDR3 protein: CSARGRLAGVQETQYF.

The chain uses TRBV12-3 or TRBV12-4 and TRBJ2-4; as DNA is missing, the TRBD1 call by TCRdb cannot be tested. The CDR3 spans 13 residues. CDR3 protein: CASRDGTGNIQYF.

The CDR3 sequence is CASSLVPTALGNTEAFF. The chain couples TRBV7-9 to TRBJ1-1. The CDR3 is 17 residues long. CDR1 and CDR2 (germline): SEHNR, FQNEAQ (reference sequence).

The chain's CDR3 is CASSQFPGSWETQYF. This chain uses TRBV4-1 with TRBJ2-5; TCRdb's D call of TRBD1 is untestable without DNA. The CDR3 contains 15 residues. Germline CDR1 MGHRA, CDR2 YSYEKL.

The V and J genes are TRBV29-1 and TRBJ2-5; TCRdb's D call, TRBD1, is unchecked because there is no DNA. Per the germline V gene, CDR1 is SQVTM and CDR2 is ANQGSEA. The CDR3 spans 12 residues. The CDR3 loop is CSVGGLRETQYF.

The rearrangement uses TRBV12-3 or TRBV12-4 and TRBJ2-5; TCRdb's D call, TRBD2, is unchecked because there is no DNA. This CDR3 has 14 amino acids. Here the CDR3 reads CASSASLGIETQYF.

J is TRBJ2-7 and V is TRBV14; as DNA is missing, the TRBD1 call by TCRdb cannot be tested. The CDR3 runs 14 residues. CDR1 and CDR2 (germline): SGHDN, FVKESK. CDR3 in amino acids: CASSQFRGPYEQYF.

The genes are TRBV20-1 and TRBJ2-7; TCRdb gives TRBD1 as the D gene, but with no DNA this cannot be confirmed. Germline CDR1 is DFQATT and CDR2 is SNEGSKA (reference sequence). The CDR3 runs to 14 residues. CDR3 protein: CSARSRGGTYEQYF.

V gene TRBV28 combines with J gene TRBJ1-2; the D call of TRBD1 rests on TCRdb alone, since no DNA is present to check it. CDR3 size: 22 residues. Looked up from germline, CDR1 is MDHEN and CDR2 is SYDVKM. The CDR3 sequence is CASSLVILGGSGAAASFYGYTF.

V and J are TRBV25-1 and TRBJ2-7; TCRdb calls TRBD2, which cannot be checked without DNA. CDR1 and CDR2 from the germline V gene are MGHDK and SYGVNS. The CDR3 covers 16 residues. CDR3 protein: CASSLDVRGAPYEQYF.

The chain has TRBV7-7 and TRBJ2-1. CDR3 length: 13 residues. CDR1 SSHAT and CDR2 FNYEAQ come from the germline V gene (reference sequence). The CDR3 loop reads CASSLFHDNEQFF.

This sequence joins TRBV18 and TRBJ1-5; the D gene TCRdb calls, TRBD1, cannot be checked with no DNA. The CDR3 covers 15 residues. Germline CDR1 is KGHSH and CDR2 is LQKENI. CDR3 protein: CASSPTRGGNQPQHF. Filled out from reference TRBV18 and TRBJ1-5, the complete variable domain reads NAGVMQNPRHLVRRRGQEARLRCSPMKGHSHVYWYRQLPEEGLKFMVYLQKENIIDESGMPKERFSAEFPKEGPSILRIQQVVRGDSAAYFCASSPTRGGNQPQHFGDGTRLSIL.

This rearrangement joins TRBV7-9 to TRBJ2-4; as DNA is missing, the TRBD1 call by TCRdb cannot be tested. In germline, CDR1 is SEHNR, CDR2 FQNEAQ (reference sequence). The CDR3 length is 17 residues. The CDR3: CASSATQSDRDANIQYF. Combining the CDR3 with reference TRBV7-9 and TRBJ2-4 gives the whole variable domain DTGVSQNPRHKITKRGQNVTFRCDPISEHNRLYWYRQTLGQGPEFLTYFQNEAQLEKSRLLSDRFSAERPKGSFSTLEIQRTEQGDSAMYLCASSATQSDRDANIQYFGAGTRLSVL.

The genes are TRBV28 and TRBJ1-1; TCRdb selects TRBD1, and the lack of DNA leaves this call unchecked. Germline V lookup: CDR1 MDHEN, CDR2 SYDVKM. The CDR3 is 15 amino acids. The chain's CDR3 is CASSSILGENIRAFF.

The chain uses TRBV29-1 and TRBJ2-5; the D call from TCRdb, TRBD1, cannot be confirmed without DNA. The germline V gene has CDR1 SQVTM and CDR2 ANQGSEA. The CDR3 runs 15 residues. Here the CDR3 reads CSVEVPGGGEETQYF.

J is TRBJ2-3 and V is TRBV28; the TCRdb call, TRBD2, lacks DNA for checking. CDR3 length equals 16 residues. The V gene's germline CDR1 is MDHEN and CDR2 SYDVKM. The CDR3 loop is CASSYYSGGLSDTQYF.

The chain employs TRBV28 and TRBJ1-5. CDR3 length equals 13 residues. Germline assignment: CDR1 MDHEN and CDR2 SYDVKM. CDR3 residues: CATRPRGNQPQHF. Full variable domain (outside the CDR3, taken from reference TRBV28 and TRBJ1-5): DVKVTQSSRYLVKRTGEKVFLECVQDMDHENMFWYRQDPGLGLRLIYFSYDVKMKEKGDIPEGYSVSREKKERFSLILESASTNQTSMYLCATRPRGNQPQHFGDGTRLSIL.

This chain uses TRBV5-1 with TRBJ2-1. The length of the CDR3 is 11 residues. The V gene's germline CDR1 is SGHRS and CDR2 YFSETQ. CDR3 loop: CASSLGNEQFF. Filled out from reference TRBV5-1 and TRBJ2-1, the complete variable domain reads KAGVTQTPRYLIKTRGQQVTLSCSPISGHRSVSWYQQTPGQGLQFLFEYFSETQRNKGNFPGRFSGRQFSNSRSEMNVSTLELGDSALYLCASSLGNEQFFGPGTRLTVL.

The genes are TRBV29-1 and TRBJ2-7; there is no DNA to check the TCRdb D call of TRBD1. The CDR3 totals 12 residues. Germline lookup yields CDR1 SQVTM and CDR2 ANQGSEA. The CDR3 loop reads CSVETVPYEQYF.

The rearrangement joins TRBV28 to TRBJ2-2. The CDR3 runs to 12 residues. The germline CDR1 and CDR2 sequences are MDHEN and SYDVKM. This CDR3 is CASSLGSGELFF.

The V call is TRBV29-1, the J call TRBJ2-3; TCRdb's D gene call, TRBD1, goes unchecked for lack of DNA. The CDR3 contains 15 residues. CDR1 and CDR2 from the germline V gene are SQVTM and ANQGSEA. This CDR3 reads CSVEDLRGDPDTQYF.

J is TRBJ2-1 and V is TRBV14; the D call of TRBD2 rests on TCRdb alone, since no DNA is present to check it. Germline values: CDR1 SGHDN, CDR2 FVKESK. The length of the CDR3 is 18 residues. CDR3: CASSPGPGLAGGSNEQFF.